This TCR beta chain was captured in a study of cytomegalovirus exposure and HLA in healthy donors. General study points: Being indistinguishable, some V segments were excluded, TRBV6-2 and TRBV6-3 among them. The number of N-insertions in an Asian-associated ancestry cluster was reportedly below the approximately 680-donor mean in a later analysis.

The study ran its PCR with 60 Vbeta and 13 Jbeta primers. Clones were sequenced by immunoSEQ multiplex PCR, and TCRdb holds only the in-frame ones, with some missing. The data contain roughly 100,000 clones, 77% of them singletons. This clone was picked up a small number of times. Its antigen is not known. Just one base apart from a much larger clone, this may be a read error. Other DNA sequences from this sample encode an identical CDR3 as well. Germline V gene sequence: CDR1 LGHNA, CDR2 YSLEER. This CDR3 contains 18 residues. Material for sequencing was PBMCs. The genes are TRBV4-3 and TRBJ2-3, with TRBD2 matching 13 bases. The clonotype originates from a male donor in good health and CMV-seropositive. The CDR3 DNA is TGCGCCAGCAGCCAAGAACTAGCGGGAGGGCCGAGCACAGATACCCAGTATTTT. Translation: CASSQELAGGPSTDTQYF.